This T cell receptor (beta chain) was captured by sequencing in a study of cytomegalovirus exposure and HLA in healthy donors. Study overall: Within an early data release were approximately 85 million unique TCRs drawn from HLA-typed donors. Overall study results and limits: Diagnosis of cytomegalovirus status made by the classifier reportedly showed high specificity and sensitivity. A previous analysis found most TCR beta V segments productive roughly 87% or roughly 30% of the time. Among TCR beta chains, those listed as cytomegalovirus-associated numbered over 150.

Germline V gene lookup returns CDR1 GTSNPN and CDR2 SVGIG (reference sequence). This CDR3 has 11 amino acids. V was clipped by 6 bases and J by 6 bases, with 11 bases between them. Of note for this clone: Its antigen is unidentified.

The PCR made use of 60 Vbeta and 13 Jbeta primers. The table came from immunoSEQ multiplex PCR; TCRdb's copy has only in-frame clones and leaves some out. The data contain about 160,000 clones, roughly four fifths of them singletons. The sequencing input was PBMCs. The chain links TRBV30 to TRBJ1-2; possible D gene TRBD1, 5 bases. This TCR derives from a man aged 18 to 29 in good health and CMV-seronegative. The CDR3 loop reads CACQGEDGYTF. CDR3 bases: TGTGCCTGTCAGGGCGAGGATGGCTACACCTTC.